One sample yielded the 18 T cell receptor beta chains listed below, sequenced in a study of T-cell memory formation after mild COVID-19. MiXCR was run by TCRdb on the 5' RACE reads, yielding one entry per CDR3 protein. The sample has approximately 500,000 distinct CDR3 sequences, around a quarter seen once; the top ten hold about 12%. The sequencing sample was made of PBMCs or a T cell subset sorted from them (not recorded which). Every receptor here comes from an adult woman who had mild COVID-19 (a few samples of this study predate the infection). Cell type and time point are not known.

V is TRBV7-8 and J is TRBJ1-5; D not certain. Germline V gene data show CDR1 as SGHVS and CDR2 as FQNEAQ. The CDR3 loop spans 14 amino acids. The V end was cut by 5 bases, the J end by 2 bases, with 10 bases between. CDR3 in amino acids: CASSHPAGNQPQHF. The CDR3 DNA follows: TGTGCCAGCAGCCACCCGGCGGGCAATCAGCCCCAGCATTTT.

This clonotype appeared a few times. The CDR3 reads CASSRTGTAGEQYF. CDR3 in DNA: TGTGCCAGCAGCCGGACAGGGACAGCGGGCGAGCAGTACTTC. The chain combines TRBV6-1 with TRBJ2-7, with 8 bases lining up with TRBD1. This CDR3 spans 14 amino acids. Per germline, CDR1 MNHNS and CDR2 SASEGT. Trimming took 6 bases from V and 6 from J; bases not matched to a gene: 10.

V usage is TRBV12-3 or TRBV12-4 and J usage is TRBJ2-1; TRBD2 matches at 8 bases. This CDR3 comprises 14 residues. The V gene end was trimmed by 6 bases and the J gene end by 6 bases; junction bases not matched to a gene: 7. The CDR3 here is CASRGAGGLNEQFF. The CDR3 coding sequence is TGTGCCAGCAGAGGGGCGGGGGGTCTCAATGAGCAGTTCTTC.

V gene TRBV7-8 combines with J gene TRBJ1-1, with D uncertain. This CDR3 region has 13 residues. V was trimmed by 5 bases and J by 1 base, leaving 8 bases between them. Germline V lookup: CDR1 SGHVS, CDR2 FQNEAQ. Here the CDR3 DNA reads TGTGCCAGCAGCCCCGACACGAACACTGAAGCTTTCTTT. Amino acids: CASSPDTNTEAFF.

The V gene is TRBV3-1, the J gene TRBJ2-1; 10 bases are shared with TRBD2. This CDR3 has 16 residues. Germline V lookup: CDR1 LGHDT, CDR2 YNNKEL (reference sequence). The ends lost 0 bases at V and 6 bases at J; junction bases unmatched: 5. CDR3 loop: CASSQDSASGSNEQFF. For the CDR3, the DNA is TGTGCCAGCAGCCAAGATTCCGCTAGCGGGAGCAATGAGCAGTTCTTC.

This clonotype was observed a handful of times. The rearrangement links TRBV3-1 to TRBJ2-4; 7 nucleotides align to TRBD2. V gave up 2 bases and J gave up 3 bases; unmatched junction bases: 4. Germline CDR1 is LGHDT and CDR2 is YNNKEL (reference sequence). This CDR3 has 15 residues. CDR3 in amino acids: CASSQRASGKNIQYF. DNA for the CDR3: TGTGCCAGCAGCCAACGGGCTAGCGGCAAAAACATTCAGTACTTC. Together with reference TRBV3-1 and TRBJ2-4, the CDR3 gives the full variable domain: DTAVSQTPKYLVTQMGNDKSIKCEQNLGHDTMYWYKQDSKKFLKIMFSYNNKELIINETVPNRFSPKSPDKAHLNLHINSLELGDSAVYFCASSQRASGKNIQYFGAGTRLSVL.

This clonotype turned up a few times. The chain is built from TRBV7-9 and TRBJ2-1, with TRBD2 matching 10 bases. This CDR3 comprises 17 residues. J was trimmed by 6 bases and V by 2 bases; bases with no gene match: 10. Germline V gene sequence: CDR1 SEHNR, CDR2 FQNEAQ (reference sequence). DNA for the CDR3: TGTGCCAGCAGCTTACTTAGAGCGGGAGGGCGCCCCAATGAGCAGTTCTTC. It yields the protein CASSLLRAGGRPNEQFF. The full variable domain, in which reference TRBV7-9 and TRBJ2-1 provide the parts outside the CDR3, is DTGVSQNPRHKITKRGQNVTFRCDPISEHNRLYWYRQTLGQGPEFLTYFQNEAQLEKSRLLSDRFSAERPKGSFSTLEIQRTEQGDSAMYLCASSLLRAGGRPNEQFFGPGTRLTVL.

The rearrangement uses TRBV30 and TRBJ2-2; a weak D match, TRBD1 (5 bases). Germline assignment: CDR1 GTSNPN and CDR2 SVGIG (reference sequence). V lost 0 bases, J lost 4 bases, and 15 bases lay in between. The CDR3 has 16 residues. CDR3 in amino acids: CAWSVRGGHFTGELFF. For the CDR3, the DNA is TGTGCCTGGAGTGTACGAGGTGGACACTTCACCGGGGAGCTGTTTTTT.

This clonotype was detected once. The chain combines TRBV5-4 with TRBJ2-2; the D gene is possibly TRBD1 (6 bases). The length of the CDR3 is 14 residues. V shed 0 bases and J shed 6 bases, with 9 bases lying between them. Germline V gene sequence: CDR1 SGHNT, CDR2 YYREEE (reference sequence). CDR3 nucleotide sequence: TGTGCCAGCAGCTTGGGGACAGCGGCCGGGGAGCTGTTTTTT. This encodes CASSLGTAAGELFF. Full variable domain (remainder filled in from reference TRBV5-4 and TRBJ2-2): ETGVTQSPTHLIKTRGQQVTLRCSSQSGHNTVSWYQQALGQGPQFIFQYYREEENGRGNFPPRFSGLQFPNYSSELNVNALELDDSALYLCASSLGTAAGELFFGEGSRLTVL.

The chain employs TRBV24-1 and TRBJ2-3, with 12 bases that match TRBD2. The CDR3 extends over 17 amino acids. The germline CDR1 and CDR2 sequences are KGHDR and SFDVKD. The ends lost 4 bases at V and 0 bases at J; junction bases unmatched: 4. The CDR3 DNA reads TGTGCCACCAGTGACTGGACTAGCGGGATCAGCACAGATACGCAGTATTTT. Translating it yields CATSDWTSGISTDTQYF.

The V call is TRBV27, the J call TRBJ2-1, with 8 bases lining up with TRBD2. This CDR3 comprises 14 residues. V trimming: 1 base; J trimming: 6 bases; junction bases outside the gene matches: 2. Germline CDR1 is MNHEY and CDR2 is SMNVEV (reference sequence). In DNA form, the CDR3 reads TGTGCCAGCAGTTTATATACTAGCGGCAATGAGCAGTTCTTC. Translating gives CASSLYTSGNEQFF.

CDR3 protein: CSASETGTSYGYTF. In nucleotides, the CDR3 is TGCAGTGCTAGCGAGACAGGGACGAGCTATGGCTACACCTTC. V and J are TRBV20-1 and TRBJ1-2, with TRBD1 matching over 7 bases. Trimming took 3 bases from V and 4 from J; bases not matched to a gene: 8. The CDR3 runs 14 residues. Germline-derived CDR1 and CDR2 are DFQATT and SNEGSKA (reference sequence).

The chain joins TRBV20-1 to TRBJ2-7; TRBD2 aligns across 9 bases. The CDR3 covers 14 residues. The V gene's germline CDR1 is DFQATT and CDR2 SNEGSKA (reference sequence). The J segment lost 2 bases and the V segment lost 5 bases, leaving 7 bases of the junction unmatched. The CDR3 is CSASPSGATYEQYF. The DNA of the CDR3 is TGCAGTGCTTCTCCTAGCGGGGCGACCTACGAGCAGTACTTC.

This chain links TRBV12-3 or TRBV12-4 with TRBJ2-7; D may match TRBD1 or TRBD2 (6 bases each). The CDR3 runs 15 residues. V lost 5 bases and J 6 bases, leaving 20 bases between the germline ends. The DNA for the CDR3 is TGTGCCAGCAGTGGGTGGGGGGCTCGATCGGGCGAGCAGTACTTC. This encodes CASSGWGARSGEQYF.

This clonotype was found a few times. The CDR3 is CASSRSGQHTGELFF. The CDR3 coding sequence is TGTGCCAGTAGTCGATCGGGACAGCACACCGGGGAGCTGTTTTTT. V gene TRBV19 combines with J gene TRBJ2-2; 7 nucleotides agree with TRBD1. V shed 5 bases, J shed 3 bases, and the junction held 6 bases outside the gene matches. CDR1 is LNHDA, CDR2 SQIVND, per germline (reference sequence). The length of the CDR3 is 15 residues.

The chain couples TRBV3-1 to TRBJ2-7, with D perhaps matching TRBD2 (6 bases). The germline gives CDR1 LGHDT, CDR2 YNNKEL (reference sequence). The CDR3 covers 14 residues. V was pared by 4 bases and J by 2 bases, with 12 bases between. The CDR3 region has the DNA TGTGCCAGCAGCCCCGGCGGGATTACCTACGAGCAGTACTTC. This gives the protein CASSPGGITYEQYF.

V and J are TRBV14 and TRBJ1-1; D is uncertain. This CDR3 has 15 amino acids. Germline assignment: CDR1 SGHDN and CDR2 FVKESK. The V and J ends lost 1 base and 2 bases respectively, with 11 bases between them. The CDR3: CASSQVAQINTEAFF. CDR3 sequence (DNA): TGTGCCAGCAGCCAAGTCGCACAAATCAACACTGAAGCTTTCTTT.

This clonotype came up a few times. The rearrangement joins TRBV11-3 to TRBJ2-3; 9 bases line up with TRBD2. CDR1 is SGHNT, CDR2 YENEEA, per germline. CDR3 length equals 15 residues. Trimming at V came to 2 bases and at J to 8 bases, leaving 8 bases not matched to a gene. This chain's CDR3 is CASSLNSGGMGTQYF. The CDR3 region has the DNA TGTGCCAGCAGCTTAAATAGCGGGGGCATGGGTACGCAGTATTTT.